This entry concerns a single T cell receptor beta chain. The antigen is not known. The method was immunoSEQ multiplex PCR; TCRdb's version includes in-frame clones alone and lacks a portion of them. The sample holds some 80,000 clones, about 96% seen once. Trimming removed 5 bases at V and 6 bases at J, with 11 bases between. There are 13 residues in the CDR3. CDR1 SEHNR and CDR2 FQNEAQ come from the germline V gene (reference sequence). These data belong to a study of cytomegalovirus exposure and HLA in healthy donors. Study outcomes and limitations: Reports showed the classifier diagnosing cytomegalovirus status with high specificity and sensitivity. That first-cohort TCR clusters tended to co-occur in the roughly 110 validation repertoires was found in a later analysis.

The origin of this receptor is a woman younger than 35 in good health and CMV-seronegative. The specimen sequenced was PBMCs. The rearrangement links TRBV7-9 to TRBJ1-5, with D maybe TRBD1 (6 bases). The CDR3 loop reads CASSAQGSQPQHF. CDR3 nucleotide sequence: TGTGCCAGCAGCGCCCAGGGGAGTCAGCCCCAGCATTTT.